These 3 T cell receptor beta chains were all obtained from the same sample, sequenced in a study of T cells in Graves' hyperthyroidism and ophthalmopathy. The TCR beta CDR3 regions underwent amplification using RNA transcripts as the source. First-round RT-PCR with HTBI primers amplified the TCR CDR3 region. One entry per CDR3 protein, called by TCRdb with MiXCR from the multiplex PCR reads. Of 600,000 to 650,000 distinct CDR3 sequences detected, 15% to 20% appear once; the ten largest clones hold 3.5% to 4%. Input material: blood. These TCRs come from a woman aged 30 to 39 with Graves' hyperthyroidism.

This clonotype has ten or more counts. The chain uses TRBV6-1 and TRBJ2-1; D not certain. The CDR3 totals 12 residues. Germline CDR1 and CDR2: MNHNS and SASEGT. V gave up 5 bases and J gave up 13 bases, with 15 bases separating them. As DNA, the CDR3 is TGTGCCAGCAGTCCTTCTTTAGGATCACAGTTCTTC. This translates into CASSPSLGSQFF.

The chain combines TRBV5-5 with TRBJ2-1; 7 bases agree with TRBD1. Germline CDR1 reads SGHKS; CDR2 reads YYEKEE (reference sequence). The junction had 11 bases not matched to a gene; V was cut back by 4 bases and J by 1 base. The CDR3 is 17 amino acids. CDR3 in amino acids: CASSPRYRGLSYNEQFF. The DNA of the CDR3 is TGTGCCAGCAGCCCCCGCTACAGGGGCTTATCCTACAATGAGCAGTTCTTC.

Details on this clonotype: A much larger clone sits a single nucleotide away, making a read error possible. The CDR3 DNA sequence: TGTGCCAGCAGCTCCGGGACACAGTTTGCCTACACCTTC. Encoded protein: CASSSGTQFAYTF. The chain recombines TRBV27 with TRBJ1-2, with D possibly TRBD1 on 6 matching bases. The CDR3 length is 13 residues. V lost 6 bases to trimming and J lost 10 bases, with 18 bases between them. Germline assignment: CDR1 MNHEY and CDR2 SMNVEV (reference sequence).